This TCR beta chain was recorded in a study of cytomegalovirus exposure and HLA in healthy donors. Study results and caveats: The listing of 150 to 200 TCR beta chains classed them as cytomegalovirus-associated. Per published reports, the classifier diagnosed cytomegalovirus status with high specificity and sensitivity. Reportedly, fewer N-insertions than the approximately 700-donor mean appeared in an Asian-associated ancestry cluster in a later analysis.

Primers: 60 Vbeta forward and 13 Jbeta reverse. TCRdb's copy holds only in-frame clones and misses some; the assay was immunoSEQ multiplex PCR. Its listing shows about 67,000 clones. Unmatched junction bases numbered 10, after V lost 7 bases and J lost 8 bases. The germline gives CDR1 SQVTM, CDR2 ANQGSEA. This CDR3 region has 12 residues. As regards this clone: Its specificity is not known.

This TCR came from a boy younger than 18 in good health and CMV-seronegative. This chain links TRBV29-1 with TRBJ1-1; 7 bases match TRBD1. The sequenced sample was PBMCs. CDR3: CSGEAGTEEAFF. For the CDR3, the DNA is TGCAGCGGCGAGGCCGGGACAGAAGAAGCTTTCTTT.